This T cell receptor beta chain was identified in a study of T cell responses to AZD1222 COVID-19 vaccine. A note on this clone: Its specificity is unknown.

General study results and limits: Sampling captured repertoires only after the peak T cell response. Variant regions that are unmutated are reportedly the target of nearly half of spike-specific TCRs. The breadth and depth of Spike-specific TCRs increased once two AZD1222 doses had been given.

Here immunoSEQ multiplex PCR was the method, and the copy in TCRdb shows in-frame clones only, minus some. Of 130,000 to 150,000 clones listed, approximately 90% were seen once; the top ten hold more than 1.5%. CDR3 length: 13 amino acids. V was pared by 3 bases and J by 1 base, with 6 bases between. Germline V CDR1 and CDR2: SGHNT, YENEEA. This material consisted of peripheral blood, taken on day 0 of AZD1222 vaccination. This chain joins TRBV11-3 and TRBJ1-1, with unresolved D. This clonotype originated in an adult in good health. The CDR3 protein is CASSFRTNTEAFF. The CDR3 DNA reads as TGTGCCAGCAGCTTTAGGACGAACACTGAAGCTTTCTTT.